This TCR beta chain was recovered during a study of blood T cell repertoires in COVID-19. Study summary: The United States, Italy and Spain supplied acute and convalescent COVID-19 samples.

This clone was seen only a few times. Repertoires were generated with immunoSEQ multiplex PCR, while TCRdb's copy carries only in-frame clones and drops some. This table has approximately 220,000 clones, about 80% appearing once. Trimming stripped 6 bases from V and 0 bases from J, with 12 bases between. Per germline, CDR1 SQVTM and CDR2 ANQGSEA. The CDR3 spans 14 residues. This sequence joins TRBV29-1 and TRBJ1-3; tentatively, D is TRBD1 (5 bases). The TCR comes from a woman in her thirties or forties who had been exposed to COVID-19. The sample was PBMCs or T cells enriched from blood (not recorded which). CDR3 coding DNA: TGCAGCGTGGGACTAAAGAGCTCTGGAAACACCATATATTTT. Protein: CSVGLKSSGNTIYF.